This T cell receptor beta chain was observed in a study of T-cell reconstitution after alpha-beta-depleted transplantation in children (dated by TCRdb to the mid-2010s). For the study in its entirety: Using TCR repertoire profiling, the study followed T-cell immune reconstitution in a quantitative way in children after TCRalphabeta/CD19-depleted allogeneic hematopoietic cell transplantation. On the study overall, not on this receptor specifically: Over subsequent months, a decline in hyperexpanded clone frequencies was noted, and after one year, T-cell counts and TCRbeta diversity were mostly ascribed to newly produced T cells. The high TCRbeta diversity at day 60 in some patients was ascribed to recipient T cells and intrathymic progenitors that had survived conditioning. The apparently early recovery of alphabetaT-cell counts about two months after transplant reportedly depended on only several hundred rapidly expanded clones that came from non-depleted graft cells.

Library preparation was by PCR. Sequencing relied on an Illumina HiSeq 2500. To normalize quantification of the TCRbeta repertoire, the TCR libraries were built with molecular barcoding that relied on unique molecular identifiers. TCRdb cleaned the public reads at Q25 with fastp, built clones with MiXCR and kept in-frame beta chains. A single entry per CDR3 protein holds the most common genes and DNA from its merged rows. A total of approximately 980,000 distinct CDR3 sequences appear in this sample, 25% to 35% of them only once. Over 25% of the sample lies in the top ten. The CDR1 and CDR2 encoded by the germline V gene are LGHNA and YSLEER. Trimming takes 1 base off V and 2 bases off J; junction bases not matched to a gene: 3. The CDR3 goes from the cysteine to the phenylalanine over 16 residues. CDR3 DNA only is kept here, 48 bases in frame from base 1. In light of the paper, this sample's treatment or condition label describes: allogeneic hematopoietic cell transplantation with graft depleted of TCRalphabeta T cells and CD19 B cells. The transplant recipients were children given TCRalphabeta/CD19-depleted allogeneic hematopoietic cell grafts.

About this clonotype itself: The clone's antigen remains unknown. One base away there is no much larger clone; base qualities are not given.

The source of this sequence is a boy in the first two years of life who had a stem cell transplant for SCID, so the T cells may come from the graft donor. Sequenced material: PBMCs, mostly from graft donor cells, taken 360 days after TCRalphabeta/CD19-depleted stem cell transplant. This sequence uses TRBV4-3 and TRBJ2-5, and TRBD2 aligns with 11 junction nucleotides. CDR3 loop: CASSQVPSGGQETQYF. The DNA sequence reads TGCGCCAGCAGCCAAGTCCCTAGCGGGGGGCAAGAGACCCAGTACTTC.